The 24 T cell receptor beta chains listed next were all sequenced from one sample in a study of blood T cell repertoires in COVID-19. Assay used: immunoSEQ multiplex PCR; TCRdb lists only in-frame clones, some missing. The sample includes 90,000 to 150,000 clones, roughly 79% of them seen just once. Sequences were obtained from peripheral blood. The receptors stem from a human donor in a cohort sampled during active COVID-19.

The J gene is TRBJ1-4, the V gene TRBV6-5, with TRBD1 identical over 10 bases. The CDR3 spans 14 residues. V lost 4 bases, J lost 7 bases, and 3 bases stayed unmatched. Germline CDR1 and CDR2: MNHEY and SVGAGI. The CDR3 here is CASSSGDRGEKLFF. DNA of the CDR3: TGTGCCAGCAGTTCTGGGGACAGGGGTGAAAAACTGTTTTTT.

The chain joins TRBV7-2 to TRBJ2-1; D gene ambiguous. V dropped 4 bases and J dropped 10 bases, with 11 bases sitting between them. From germline, CDR1 is SGHTA and CDR2 FQGNSA. The CDR3 length is 12 residues. CDR3 bases: TGTGCCAGCAGCTCCACTTCTAGGGAGCAGTTCTTC. This translates into CASSSTSREQFF.

The chain couples TRBV4-1 to TRBJ1-1, with unresolved D. The V end lost 1 base, the J end lost 4 bases, and 10 bases lay between the germline ends. The CDR3 has 14 amino acids. Germline loops: CDR1 MGHRA, CDR2 YSYEKL. The CDR3 protein is CASSQGETRTEAFF. The CDR3 coding sequence is TGCGCCAGCAGCCAAGGAGAGACACGCACTGAAGCTTTCTTT.

The chain carries TRBV5-5 and TRBJ1-1; D remains ambiguous. The CDR3 totals 13 residues. CDR1 and CDR2 (germline): SGHKS, YYEKEE (reference sequence). Trimming removed 4 bases at V and 3 bases at J, with 10 bases between. CDR3 region: CASSNGIYTEAFF. The DNA of the CDR3 is TGTGCCAGCAGCAACGGGATTTACACTGAAGCTTTCTTT.

The chain uses TRBV3-1 (or the pseudogene TRBV3-2) and TRBJ1-5; D remains unclear. Between the trimmed V and J ends, which lost 2 bases and 4 bases, there was a span of 9 bases. The germline CDR1 and CDR2 sequences are LGHDT and YNNKEL (reference sequence). The CDR3 is 14 amino acids. As DNA, the CDR3 is TGTGCCAGCAGCCAACCGGGATCAAATCAGCCCCAGCATTTT. This codes for CASSQPGSNQPQHF.

V usage is TRBV6-5 and J usage is TRBJ2-7, with D maybe TRBD1 (6 bases). V lost 6 bases and J 4 bases, leaving 16 bases between the germline ends. The CDR3 runs 14 residues. Germline V gene data show CDR1 as MNHEY and CDR2 as SVGAGI. The CDR3 nucleotides are TGTGCCAGCAGGGGTAACAGGGCTGGATACGAGCAGTACTTC. Translation gives CASRGNRAGYEQYF.

CDR3 coding DNA: TGTGCCAGCAGCCTAAGCAATCAGCCCCAGCATTTT. Its translation: CASSLSNQPQHF. V gene TRBV7-9 combines with J gene TRBJ1-5; D gene ambiguous. V lost 5 bases and J lost 1, with 3 bases in between. Germline loops: CDR1 SEHNR, CDR2 FQNEAQ (reference sequence). This CDR3 contains 12 residues.

V usage is TRBV29-1 and J usage is TRBJ2-3; possibly TRBD1 for D (5 bases). V shed 2 bases and J shed 5 bases, with 5 bases lying between them. Germline V gene lookup returns CDR1 SQVTM and CDR2 ANQGSEA. The CDR3 covers 11 residues. The CDR3 here is CSVEQGDTQYF. CDR3 DNA: TGCAGCGTTGAACAGGGAGATACGCAGTATTTT.

The chain recombines TRBV29-1 with TRBJ2-4; unclear D gene. This CDR3 is 10 amino acids long. Trimming removed 4 bases at V and 15 bases at J, with 13 bases between. Germline V CDR1 and CDR2: SQVTM, ANQGSEA. CDR3: CSVGYHFRYF. The DNA of the CDR3 is TGCAGCGTTGGATATCATTTCAGGTACTTC.

The sample holds a few counts of this clone. The chain combines TRBV6-5 with TRBJ2-7, with 9 positions matching TRBD1. J was trimmed by 7 bases and V by 3 bases; bases with no gene match: 7. From germline, CDR1 is MNHEY and CDR2 SVGAGI. This CDR3 spans 14 amino acids. The CDR3 protein is CASSYGDRVKEQYF. CDR3 in DNA: TGTGCCAGCAGTTATGGGGACAGGGTAAAAGAGCAGTACTTC.

For the CDR3, the DNA is TGTGCCAGCAGGACGGGAAGAATGGGGGGAAACACCATATATTTT. Translating it yields CASRTGRMGGNTIYF. The V gene is TRBV7-2, the J gene TRBJ1-3; D remains ambiguous. The CDR3 totals 15 residues. In germline, CDR1 is SGHTA, CDR2 FQGNSA. V shed 6 bases and J shed 4 bases, with 16 bases lying between them.

CDR3 in amino acids: CASSPRDTSYNEQFF. For the CDR3, the DNA is TGTGCCAGCAGCCCCCGGGACACATCCTACAATGAGCAGTTCTTC. This chain uses TRBV7-6 with TRBJ2-1, with D possibly being TRBD1 (6 bases). V lost 5 bases, J lost 1 base, and 12 bases lay in between. Germline assignment: CDR1 SGHVS and CDR2 FNYEAQ. The CDR3 totals 15 residues. The full variable domain, rest sourced from reference TRBV7-6 and TRBJ2-1, is GAGVSQSPRYKVTKRGQDVALRCDPISGHVSLYWYRQALGQGPEFLTYFNYEAQQDKSGLPNDRFSAERPEGSISTLTIQRTEQRDSAMYRCASSPRDTSYNEQFFGPGTRLTVL.

The genes are TRBV13 and TRBJ1-4; TRBD1 matches at 8 bases. This CDR3 spans 15 amino acids. Germline lookup yields CDR1 PRHDT and CDR2 FYEKMQ (reference sequence). The junction had 4 bases not matched to a gene; V was cut back by 2 bases and J by 5 bases. CDR3 in amino acids: CASSLQGAPNEKLFF. CDR3 nucleotide sequence: TGTGCCAGCAGCTTACAGGGGGCTCCCAATGAAAAACTGTTTTTT. Drawing the rest from reference TRBV13 and TRBJ1-4, the complete variable domain is AAGVIQSPRHLIKEKRETATLKCYPIPRHDTVYWYQQGPGQDPQFLISFYEKMQSDKGSIPDRFSAQQFSDYHSELNMSSLELGDSALYFCASSLQGAPNEKLFFGSGTQLSVL.

The gene calls are TRBV5-1 and TRBJ1-1, with 7 bases matching TRBD1. The V segment lost 4 bases and the J segment 0 bases; nucleotides outside the gene matches: 9. Germline V gene sequence: CDR1 SGHRS, CDR2 YFSETQ. The CDR3 spans 16 residues. In nucleotides, the CDR3 is TGCGCCAGCAGCACCGGGACAGCTGATATGAACACTGAAGCTTTCTTT. It encodes CASSTGTADMNTEAFF.

The chain joins TRBV28 to TRBJ1-5; 7 bases align to TRBD1. V gave up 5 bases and J gave up 4 bases; unmatched junction bases: 8. CDR3 length: 15 residues. CDR1 and CDR2 (germline): MDHEN, SYDVKM. CDR3 coding DNA: TGTGCCAGCAGTCTCTCGACAGGGTTAAATCAGCCCCAGCATTTT. Amino acids: CASSLSTGLNQPQHF.

The chain carries TRBV12-3 or TRBV12-4 and TRBJ2-7; D gene uncertain. The CDR3 sequence is 10 residues long. The germline V and J ends were trimmed by 5 bases and 6 bases, with 5 bases remaining between them. The CDR3 coding sequence is TGTGCCAGCAGTCGGAGCGAGCAGTACTTC. It specifies CASSRSEQYF.

The chain is built from TRBV5-6 and TRBJ1-6, with D maybe TRBD1 (5 bases). CDR1 SGHDT and CDR2 YYEEEE come from the germline V gene. This CDR3 spans 16 amino acids. V lost 1 base to trimming and J lost 2 bases, with 10 bases between them. The CDR3 nucleotides are TGTGCCAGCAGCTTGTTTGCCAGGGCCTATAATTCACCCCTCCACTTT. It yields the protein CASSLFARAYNSPLHF. Looking up the rest from reference TRBV5-6 and TRBJ1-6 gives the full variable domain: DAGVTQSPTHLIKTRGQQVTLRCSPKSGHDTVSWYQQALGQGPQFIFQYYEEEERQRGNFPDRFSGHQFPNYSSELNVNALLLGDSALYLCASSLFARAYNSPLHFGNGTRLTVT.

The J gene is TRBJ2-1, the V gene TRBV18, with D possibly being TRBD1 (5 bases). The CDR3 is 15 amino acids. Between the trimmed V and J ends, which lost 3 bases and 0 bases, there was a span of 9 bases. CDR1 and CDR2 (germline): KGHSH, LQKENI. The CDR3 region has the DNA TGTGCCAGCTCACCGGGGCTGTTCTCCTACAATGAGCAGTTCTTC. Translation: CASSPGLFSYNEQFF.

V gene TRBV7-2 combines with J gene TRBJ1-1; 11 nucleotides align to TRBD1. Germline values: CDR1 SGHTA, CDR2 FQGNSA. The CDR3 is 16 amino acids. J lost 8 bases, V lost 6 bases, and 14 bases had no gene match. The CDR3 DNA reads as TGTGCCAGCAGGGACCGGGACAGGGGGATCTATGTGGAAGCTTTCTTT. Residues: CASRDRDRGIYVEAFF.

In its sample, this clone was seen a few times. The chain is built from TRBV7-9 and TRBJ2-7; D gene uncertain. Deletions cut 3 bases from V and 2 bases from J, with 8 bases between. CDR1 and CDR2 from the germline V gene are SEHNR and FQNEAQ (reference sequence). The CDR3 sequence is 13 residues long. The CDR3 sequence: CASSLSGAYEQYF. DNA of the CDR3: TGTGCCAGCAGCTTGTCCGGAGCCTACGAGCAGTACTTC.

J is TRBJ2-7 and V is TRBV27; 8 bases fit TRBD1. The junction had 5 bases not matched to a gene; V was cut back by 2 bases and J by 2 bases. CDR3 length: 15 residues. CDR1 is MNHEY and CDR2 is SMNVEV in the germline V gene (reference sequence). The CDR3 sequence: CASSLKGQVAYEQYF. The CDR3 DNA follows: TGTGCCAGCAGTTTAAAGGGACAGGTGGCCTACGAGCAGTACTTC.

V and J are TRBV19 and TRBJ2-7, with a weak D call TRBD2 (6 bases). The CDR3 consists of 15 residues. V gave up 3 bases and J gave up 7 bases, with 19 bases separating them. CDR1 LNHDA and CDR2 SQIVND come from the germline V gene (reference sequence). This CDR3 reads CASSIGHGLAGEQYF. Written as DNA, the CDR3 is TGTGCCAGTAGTATCGGACACGGCCTGGCGGGGGAGCAGTACTTC.

This chain uses TRBV30 with TRBJ1-3; a possible D gene is TRBD1 (5 bases). Trimming stripped 0 bases from V and 3 bases from J, with 12 bases between. The germline gives CDR1 GTSNPN, CDR2 SVGIG (reference sequence). The CDR3 consists of 15 residues. CDR3 loop: CAWSVGRGGGNTIYF. CDR3 nucleotide sequence: TGTGCCTGGAGTGTCGGAAGGGGAGGTGGAAACACCATATATTTT.

The V call is TRBV6-5, the J call TRBJ2-7; maybe TRBD1 (6 bases). The CDR3 runs 14 residues. V lost 6 bases and J 0 bases, leaving 12 bases between the germline ends. Germline V gives CDR1 MNHEY, CDR2 SVGAGI. CDR3 sequence (DNA): TGTGCCAGCAGACCACAGGGAAACTCCTACGAGCAGTACTTC. Protein: CASRPQGNSYEQYF.